Below are 14 T cell receptor beta chains sequenced from a single sample in a study of OX40 agonist ivuxolimab in advanced cancers. Data came from immunoSEQ multiplex PCR; TCRdb stores just in-frame clones and leaves some out. Of tens of thousands of clones listed, 90% to 95% are singletons. The sample consisted of CD4+ or CD8+ T cells sorted from blood, taken in a trial of the OX40 agonist ivuxolimab. The receptors originated from an adult with an advanced solid tumor such as melanoma, head and neck, liver or kidney cancer.

The CDR3 protein is CASSQASLNEKLFF. CDR3 nucleotide sequence: TGCGCCAGCAGCCAAGCCAGCCTTAATGAAAAACTGTTTTTT. V is TRBV4-1 and J is TRBJ1-4; unclear D gene. The CDR3 extends over 14 amino acids. V was clipped by 1 base and J by 4 bases, with 7 bases between them. Germline-derived CDR1 and CDR2 are MGHRA and YSYEKL.

This chain joins TRBV7-9 and TRBJ2-7, with 11 bases matching TRBD1. This CDR3 contains 16 residues. Trimming removed 3 bases from V and 1 base from J; junction bases left unmatched: 5. Germline lookup yields CDR1 SEHNR and CDR2 FQNEAQ (reference sequence). CDR3 protein: CASSLAGTGGSYEQYF. The DNA for the CDR3 is TGTGCCAGCAGCTTGGCCGGGACAGGGGGATCCTACGAGCAGTACTTC.

The chain links TRBV10-2 to TRBJ2-7; TRBD1 aligns across 7 bases. The CDR3 runs 15 residues. Germline CDR1 and CDR2: WSHSY and SAAADI. V shed 6 bases, J shed 3 bases, and the junction held 11 bases outside the gene matches. The CDR3 DNA reads TGCGCCAGCAGCGAACCAGGGGGTACGGACTACGAGCAGTACTTC. This codes for CASSEPGGTDYEQYF.

The chain combines TRBV27 with TRBJ2-2; D assignment may be TRBD1 or TRBD2 (5 bases each). CDR1 and CDR2 (germline): MNHEY, SMNVEV (reference sequence). CDR3 length: 12 residues. Trimming cost V 5 bases and J 7 bases, with 8 bases left between them. The CDR3 region has the DNA TGTGCCAGCAGTCCGGGGCTCGGGGAGCTGTTTTTT. Translated, it gives CASSPGLGELFF.

This clone came up once. DNA for the CDR3: TGTGCCAGCAGTCCAGACCCTAGGGAGACCCAGTACTTC. Translating gives CASSPDPRETQYF. The chain employs TRBV11-2 and TRBJ2-5; the D is unclear. Germline V lookup: CDR1 SGHAT, CDR2 FQNNGV. The CDR3 is made up of 13 amino acids. The V end lost 6 bases, the J end lost 5 bases, and 13 bases lay between the germline ends.

This rearrangement joins TRBV7-9 to TRBJ2-2; TRBD2 matches at 7 bases. The germline CDR1 and CDR2 sequences are SEHNR and FQNEAQ (reference sequence). This CDR3 has 14 residues. V was clipped by 5 bases and J by 6 bases; unmatched bases: 6. The CDR3 loop is CASSGAGVPGELFF. The CDR3 DNA reads TGTGCCAGCAGCGGGGCGGGAGTTCCCGGGGAGCTGTTTTTT.

The chain combines TRBV15 with TRBJ1-4, with TRBD1 identical over 7 bases. Germline CDR1 LNHNV, CDR2 YYDKDF (reference sequence). With 0 bases clipped from V and 0 bases from J, the junction kept 4 bases outside the gene matches. The length of the CDR3 is 17 residues. Here the CDR3 DNA reads TGTGCCACCAGCAGAGACCTCAGGGGGACAACTAATGAAAAACTGTTTTTT. Amino acids: CATSRDLRGTTNEKLFF.

The CDR3 reads CASSHPVGELFF. CDR3 DNA: TGTGCCAGCAGCCACCCCGTCGGGGAGCTGTTTTTT. The rearrangement uses TRBV11-2 and TRBJ2-2; D is undetermined. V was cut by 5 bases and J by 7 bases, with 8 bases left in between. This CDR3 contains 12 residues. CDR1 SGHAT and CDR2 FQNNGV come from the germline V gene.

This rearrangement joins TRBV27 to TRBJ2-3; D remains unclear. CDR3 length: 13 amino acids. The germline V and J ends were trimmed by 4 bases and 5 bases, with 10 bases remaining between them. Germline CDR1 MNHEY, CDR2 SMNVEV (reference sequence). The CDR3 reads CASSSTDQDTQYF. The CDR3 nucleotides read TGTGCCAGCAGTTCCACGGATCAAGATACGCAGTATTTT.

The count of this clone is one. The J gene is TRBJ1-6, the V gene TRBV29-1; 9 bases match TRBD1. V shed 6 bases and J 10 bases; nucleotides not matched to a gene: 13. Germline-derived CDR1 and CDR2 are SQVTM and ANQGSEA. CDR3 size: 15 residues. The CDR3, as DNA: TGCAGCGTCCGACCCCCCGGGACAGGGCGGTCACCCCTCCACTTT. Its translation: CSVRPPGTGRSPLHF.

The chain is built from TRBV5-6 and TRBJ2-5, with 9 bases fitting TRBD1. The CDR3 runs 16 residues. Trimming took 4 bases from V and 5 from J; bases not matched to a gene: 12. The V gene's germline CDR1 is SGHDT and CDR2 YYEEEE. CDR3 DNA sequence: TGTGCCAGCAGCGTACAAACAGGGGGCTACGTGGAGACCCAGTACTTC. It is translated as CASSVQTGGYVETQYF.

The chain combines TRBV7-9 with TRBJ2-6, with a weak D call TRBD1 (5 bases). Germline lookup yields CDR1 SEHNR and CDR2 FQNEAQ (reference sequence). The CDR3 length is 15 residues. Trimming pared 5 bases from V and 0 bases from J, leaving 8 bases between. CDR3 DNA: TGTGCCAGCAGCGCAGGGATCTCTGGGGCCAACGTCCTGACTTTC. Translated, it gives CASSAGISGANVLTF.

This chain uses TRBV9 with TRBJ1-3; D unresolved. The V gene's germline CDR1 is SGDLS and CDR2 YYNGEE. Trimming left V 4 bases short and J 2 bases short, with 10 bases between. This CDR3 contains 14 residues. The CDR3 nucleotides are TGTGCCAGCAGCCCGGGGAATACTGGAAACACCATATATTTT. It specifies CASSPGNTGNTIYF.

This rearrangement joins TRBV4-3 to TRBJ2-5, with 7 bases matching TRBD2. This CDR3 region has 15 residues. V shed 0 bases and J 7 bases; nucleotides not matched to a gene: 8. Germline V gene data show CDR1 as LGHNA and CDR2 as YSLEER. The CDR3 DNA reads as TGCGCCAGCAGCCAAGACCAGCGGGACGGCGGGACCCAGTACTTC. Translated, it gives CASSQDQRDGGTQYF.